The text below deals with one T cell receptor beta chain. Its target is unknown. There were likely unrecorded immune exposures, though donors were nominally healthy when sampled. This record comes from a study of cytomegalovirus exposure and HLA in healthy donors. Study-wide results and caveats: Productive status was seen about 90% or about 30% of the time for most TCR beta V segments in an earlier analysis. Later analysis showed TCR association rates varying by HLA locus, highest for DRB1 and lowest for HLA-C. Indistinguishable V segments, including TRBV6-2 and TRBV6-3, were excluded.

This CDR3 is built from 15 residues. Trimming left V 8 bases short and J 6 bases short, with 23 bases between. Looked up from germline, CDR1 is KGHSH and CDR2 is LQKENI. PCR amplification relied on 60 Vbeta primers (plus 13 Jbeta primers). Method: immunoSEQ multiplex PCR; TCRdb's copy keeps in-frame clones and lacks some. The sample holds 150,000 to 200,000 clones, just over 75% seen once. The sequence was collected from a man aged 25-45 years in good health and CMV-seronegative. V usage is TRBV18 and J usage is TRBJ2-7; maybe TRBD1 (6 bases). The specimen was PBMCs. CDR3 loop: CASLLPGHATSEQYF. DNA for the CDR3: TGTGCCAGCCTCTTGCCGGGACACGCAACTTCCGAGCAGTACTTC.